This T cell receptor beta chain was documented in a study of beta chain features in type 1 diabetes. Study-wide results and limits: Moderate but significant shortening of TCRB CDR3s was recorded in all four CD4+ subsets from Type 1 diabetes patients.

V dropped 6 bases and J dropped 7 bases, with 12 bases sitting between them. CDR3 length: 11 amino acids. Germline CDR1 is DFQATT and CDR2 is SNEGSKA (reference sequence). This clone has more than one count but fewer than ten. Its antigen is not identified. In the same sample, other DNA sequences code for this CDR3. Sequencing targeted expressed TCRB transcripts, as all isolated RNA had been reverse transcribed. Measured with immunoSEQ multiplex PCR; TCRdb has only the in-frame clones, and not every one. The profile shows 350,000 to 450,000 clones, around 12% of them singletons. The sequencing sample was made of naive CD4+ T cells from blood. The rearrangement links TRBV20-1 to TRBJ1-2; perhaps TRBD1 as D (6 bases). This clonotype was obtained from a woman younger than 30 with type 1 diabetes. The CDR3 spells CSADRGTGYTF. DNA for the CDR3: TGCAGTGCGGACAGAGGTACTGGCTACACCTTC.